The 27 T cell receptor beta chains presented below share a single source sample, sequenced in a study of cytomegalovirus exposure and HLA in healthy donors. PCR employed 60 Vbeta and 13 Jbeta primers. Generated by immunoSEQ multiplex PCR, the TCRdb table keeps only in-frame clones and is missing some. Among roughly 110,000 clones listed, more than 75% were seen once. The sequenced material came from PBMCs. Source of these receptors: a man aged 30 to 45 in good health and CMV-seropositive.

This rearrangement joins TRBV29-1 to TRBJ2-2; 7 nucleotides agree with TRBD1. Trimming at V came to 3 bases and at J to 1 base, leaving 8 bases not matched to a gene. Germline CDR1 and CDR2: SQVTM and ANQGSEA. CDR3 length: 16 amino acids. In DNA form, the CDR3 reads TGCAGCGTTGAGGGCAGGGGGTTCATGAACACCGGGGAGCTGTTTTTT. Its protein product is CSVEGRGFMNTGELFF.

J is TRBJ1-2 and V is TRBV19; TRBD1 aligns across 8 bases. V was clipped by 4 bases and J by 0 bases; unmatched bases: 7. Germline loops: CDR1 LNHDA, CDR2 SQIVND (reference sequence). This CDR3 contains 16 residues. In nucleotides, the CDR3 is TGTGCCAGTAGTAAACGACAGGGGCTAGCTAACTATGGCTACACCTTC. Its protein is CASSKRQGLANYGYTF.

The J gene is TRBJ2-6, the V gene TRBV11-2; D perhaps matches TRBD1 (5 bases). Germline values: CDR1 SGHAT, CDR2 FQNNGV. The CDR3 is 19 amino acids. Trimming shortened V by 3 bases and J by 0 bases, and 18 bases separated the two germline ends. The CDR3 coding sequence is TGTGCCAGCAGCTTCTTTAGGGCAGGGCCCAGCTCTGGGGCCAACGTCCTGACTTTC. Protein: CASSFFRAGPSSGANVLTF.

The chain combines TRBV18 with TRBJ2-7; 9 bases are shared with TRBD1. The CDR3 extends over 16 amino acids. With V trimmed by 0 bases and J by 6 bases, 9 bases remained unmatched. Germline V lookup: CDR1 KGHSH, CDR2 LQKENI. CDR3 residues: CASSPPTGGKNSEQYF. DNA for the CDR3: TGTGCCAGCTCACCACCGACAGGGGGGAAAAACAGCGAGCAGTACTTC.

Here the CDR3 reads CASSPYGYEQYF. The CDR3 coding sequence is TGTGCCAGCAGCCCCTACGGTTACGAGCAGTACTTC. This rearrangement joins TRBV7-2 to TRBJ2-7; D ambiguous. Trimming left V 5 bases short and J 4 bases short, with 9 bases between. Germline V lookup: CDR1 SGHTA, CDR2 FQGNSA. The CDR3 is made up of 12 amino acids. The full variable domain, in which reference TRBV7-2 and TRBJ2-7 provide the parts outside the CDR3, is GAGVSQSPSNKVTEKGKDVELRCDPISGHTALYWYRQSLGQGLEFLIYFQGNSAPDKSGLPSDRFSAERTGGSVSTLTIQRTQQEDSAVYLCASSPYGYEQYFGPGTRLTVT.

This clone came up once. The chain joins TRBV11-2 to TRBJ2-2; 7 bases align to TRBD2. Unmatched junction bases numbered 14, after V lost 6 bases and J lost 4 bases. In germline, CDR1 is SGHAT, CDR2 FQNNGV. The CDR3 totals 17 residues. CDR3 nucleotides: TGTGCCAGCAGTCTAACAGCGCGAGCGGGGACCACCGGGGAGCTGTTTTTT. It is translated as CASSLTARAGTTGELFF.

This clone was recorded a few times. V gene TRBV7-9 combines with J gene TRBJ1-1; D gene uncertain. Trimming shortened V by 5 bases and J by 5 bases, and 21 bases separated the two germline ends. Per germline, CDR1 SEHNR and CDR2 FQNEAQ (reference sequence). The CDR3 is made up of 16 amino acids. In DNA, the CDR3 is TGTGCCAGCAGCCGAAACGGGTTCGGAGCAAGGACTGAAGCTTTCTTT. Protein product: CASSRNGFGARTEAFF.

The V gene is TRBV5-1, the J gene TRBJ1-6; unclear D gene. With 2 bases removed from V and 7 bases from J, the gap between germline ends came to 13 bases. This CDR3 is built from 15 residues. CDR1 and CDR2 (germline): SGHRS, YFSETQ. For the CDR3, the DNA is TGCGCCAGCAGCTTATCTTTATCCGGGAATTCACCCCTCCACTTT. This sequence encodes CASSLSLSGNSPLHF.

The genes are TRBV7-2 and TRBJ2-1, with TRBD2 matching over 7 bases. V dropped 4 bases and J dropped 3; count of bases not matched to a gene: 12. The CDR3 totals 17 residues. Germline V lookup: CDR1 SGHTA, CDR2 FQGNSA. The CDR3 protein is CASSSSNQRGNYNEQFF. Written as DNA, the CDR3 is TGTGCCAGCAGCTCGAGCAACCAGCGGGGTAACTACAATGAGCAGTTCTTC.

For this clone: Its ends do not fully match the called genes, so a read error is possible. V and J are TRBV2 and TRBJ1-5, with 9 bases aligning to TRBD1. Per germline, CDR1 SNHLY and CDR2 FYNNEI. The CDR3 is 13 residues long. CDR3 protein: CASREGGQGPQHF. The DNA of the CDR3 is TGTGCCAGCAGGGAAGGGGGACAGGGTCCCCAGCATTTT.

This chain connects TRBV19 to TRBJ2-7; possible D gene TRBD1, 5 bases. Germline CDR1 reads LNHDA; CDR2 reads SQIVND (reference sequence). V was pared by 5 bases and J by 0 bases, with 11 bases between. The CDR3 is made up of 14 amino acids. The CDR3 here is CASSVTASSYEQYF. The DNA for the CDR3 is TGTGCCAGTAGTGTGACAGCGAGCTCCTACGAGCAGTACTTC. The full variable domain, in which reference TRBV19 and TRBJ2-7 provide the parts outside the CDR3, is DGGITQSPKYLFRKEGQNVTLSCEQNLNHDAMYWYRQDPGQGLRLIYYSQIVNDFQKGDIAEGYSVSREKKESFPLTVTSAQKNPTAFYLCASSVTASSYEQYFGPGTRLTVT.

The J gene is TRBJ2-7, the V gene TRBV7-2, with D possibly matching TRBD2 (5 bases). This CDR3 contains 15 residues. In germline, CDR1 is SGHTA, CDR2 FQGNSA. Trimming stripped 5 bases from V and 0 bases from J, with 14 bases between. The chain's CDR3 is CASSLPGITSYEQYF. The CDR3 bases are TGTGCCAGCAGCCTCCCCGGGATAACCTCCTACGAGCAGTACTTC.

The genes are TRBV9 and TRBJ2-1; D possibly corresponds to TRBD1 (6 bases). The CDR3 covers 15 residues. V was clipped by 3 bases and J by 9 bases, with 19 bases between them. Germline CDR1 and CDR2: SGDLS and YYNGEE. The CDR3 loop reads CASSDSSRGHGEQFF. CDR3 DNA: TGTGCCAGCAGCGACTCCAGCAGGGGACATGGTGAGCAGTTCTTC.

The CDR3 loop is CASSMVASGGETQYF. Here the CDR3 DNA reads TGTGCCAGTAGTATGGTGGCTAGCGGGGGGGAGACCCAGTACTTC. The chain carries TRBV19 and TRBJ2-5, with 11 nucleotides matching TRBD2. V dropped 3 bases and J dropped 5; count of bases not matched to a gene: 5. In germline, CDR1 is LNHDA, CDR2 SQIVND (reference sequence). The CDR3 has 15 amino acids.

The genes are TRBV11-2 and TRBJ2-5; 12 bases agree with TRBD2. The CDR3 has 15 residues. Trimming removed 2 bases from V and 5 bases from J; junction bases left unmatched: 3. Germline assignment: CDR1 SGHAT and CDR2 FQNNGV. The CDR3 region has the DNA TGTGCCAGCAGCTTACTAGCGGGGGGGCCTGAGACCCAGTACTTC. Protein sequence: CASSLLAGGPETQYF.

This clone was seen a few times. The chain recombines TRBV6-1 with TRBJ1-5; D is ambiguous. The germline gives CDR1 MNHNS, CDR2 SASEGT. Trimming took 2 bases from V and 4 from J, leaving 15 bases between them. This CDR3 has 16 amino acids. The chain's CDR3 is CASSELPPGSNQPQHF. The CDR3 DNA follows: TGTGCCAGCAGTGAATTGCCCCCGGGTAGTAATCAGCCCCAGCATTTT.

This clone was seen more than once but under ten times. This chain connects TRBV27 to TRBJ2-1; 10 positions agree with TRBD2. Germline CDR1 MNHEY, CDR2 SMNVEV (reference sequence). J lost 0 bases, V lost 7 bases, and 6 bases had no gene match. There are 16 residues in the CDR3. The CDR3 nucleotides read TGTGCCAGCATCAAAGCGGGGGGGCTCTCCTACAATGAGCAGTTCTTC. Amino acids: CASIKAGGLSYNEQFF.

The chain is built from TRBV2 and TRBJ2-5, with 10 bases lining up with TRBD1. The end of the DNA fits TRBJ2-7 better, so the J call may be wrong. The CDR3 is 15 amino acids. Per germline, CDR1 SNHLY and CDR2 FYNNEI. The CDR3 DNA is TGTGCCAGCAGTGAGTCCGGGACAGGGGCCTACGAGCAGTACTTC. As protein: CASSESGTGAYEQYF.

The chain couples TRBV6-5 to TRBJ2-3, with 10 bases aligning to TRBD1. The trim removed 7 bases at V and 2 bases at J, leaving 3 bases unmatched. Germline V lookup: CDR1 MNHEY, CDR2 SVGAGI. CDR3 length equals 14 residues. The CDR3 sequence: CASTGQGPTDTQYF. In DNA form, the CDR3 reads TGTGCCAGCACGGGACAGGGGCCCACAGATACGCAGTATTTT.

The rearrangement uses TRBV5-5 and TRBJ1-4; TRBD1 aligns across 7 bases. Per the germline V gene, CDR1 is SGHKS and CDR2 is YYEKEE (reference sequence). The length of the CDR3 is 15 residues. Trimming cost V 4 bases and J 8 bases; bases outside gene matches: 11. The CDR3 coding sequence is TGTGCCAGCAGCCCCACAGGGGCCTCCTGGGAAAAACTGTTTTTT. Encoded protein: CASSPTGASWEKLFF.

The rearrangement joins TRBV7-9 to TRBJ1-1, with D possibly TRBD1 on 6 matching bases. Germline CDR1 and CDR2: SEHNR and FQNEAQ (reference sequence). Trimming left V 5 bases short and J 1 base short, with 14 bases between. The CDR3 extends over 15 amino acids. The CDR3 spells CASSPRGGPNTEAFF. The CDR3 bases are TGTGCCAGCAGCCCCCGGGGGGGGCCGAACACTGAAGCTTTCTTT.

The chain links TRBV6-5 to TRBJ1-1, with 8 bases identical to TRBD1. This CDR3 has 14 residues. Per the germline V gene, CDR1 is MNHEY and CDR2 is SVGAGI. Trimming cost V 2 bases and J 7 bases; bases outside gene matches: 6. The CDR3 protein is CASSYETGADEAFF. The CDR3 coding sequence is TGTGCCAGCAGTTACGAGACAGGGGCGGATGAAGCTTTCTTT.

The J gene is TRBJ2-3, the V gene TRBV10-3; TRBD2 might be the D (6 bases). The CDR3 sequence is 13 residues long. The germline V gene has CDR1 ENHRY and CDR2 SYGVKD. V dropped 10 bases and J dropped 5 bases, with 16 bases sitting between them. CDR3 residues: CASVDGGKDTQYF. The CDR3 nucleotides are TGTGCCAGCGTGGATGGGGGGAAAGATACGCAGTATTTT.

The chain uses TRBV19 and TRBJ2-5; no definite D call. Trimming took off 2 bases at V and 5 bases at J, with 9 bases between the two ends. This CDR3 region has 13 residues. Per the germline V gene, CDR1 is LNHDA and CDR2 is SQIVND (reference sequence). CDR3 loop: CASSIRGSETQYF. The DNA of the CDR3 is TGTGCCAGTAGTATACGAGGCTCTGAGACCCAGTACTTC.

This clone was picked up one time. The junction departs from the called germline gene at one end, perhaps through a read error. The chain carries TRBV19 and TRBJ2-2; 9 positions match TRBD2. Germline V CDR1 and CDR2: LNHDA, SQIVND (reference sequence). The CDR3 has 17 residues. The CDR3 DNA sequence: TGTGCCAATAGTATATGGAGCGGGGGGCCAGGGACCGGGGAGCTGTTTTTT. Translating gives CANSIWSGGPGTGELFF.

On this clone: The junction shows a germline mismatch at one end, possibly a read error. This sequence joins TRBV5-1 and TRBJ1-3; D is unresolved. The CDR3 is made up of 14 amino acids. Germline CDR1 and CDR2: SGHRS and YFSETQ. DNA for the CDR3: TGCGCCAGCAGTTTGGGGAGCTCTGGAAACACCATATATTTT. Translated: CASSLGSSGNTIYF.

The chain is built from TRBV30 and TRBJ2-5; no definite D call. Trimming pared 3 bases from V and 2 bases from J, leaving 4 bases between. The CDR3 is 11 residues long. CDR1 and CDR2 (germline): GTSNPN, SVGIG (reference sequence). CDR3 DNA sequence: TGTGCCTGGAGCGTTCAAGAGACCCAGTACTTC. Its translation: CAWSVQETQYF.